This T cell receptor (beta chain) was captured by sequencing in a study of blood T cell repertoires in COVID-19. About the study: Acute-phase and convalescent COVID-19 samples originated in the United States, Italy and Spain. Sample material is recorded as cDNA or gDNA derived from T cells, B-cell-depleted T cells, or PBMCs.

Germline V gives CDR1 SGHVS, CDR2 FQNEAQ. The CDR3 totals 15 residues. V trimming: 3 bases; J trimming: 4 bases; junction bases outside the gene matches: 4. Data came from immunoSEQ multiplex PCR; TCRdb stores just in-frame clones and leaves some out. The data hold some 46,000 clones, with roughly 68% observed a single time. The sample taken for sequencing was peripheral blood. This TCR derives from a man aged 80 or over with acute or convalescent COVID-19. This sequence joins TRBV7-8 and TRBJ1-1, with TRBD1 identical over 11 bases. The CDR3 coding sequence is TGTGCCAGCAGCTTGGACAGGGGGCGATTCACTGAAGCTTTCTTT. Encoded protein: CASSLDRGRFTEAFF.